The 21 T cell receptor beta chains presented below share a single source sample, sequenced in a study of regulatory T cells in long-lasting Graves disease. Libraries of TCR beta came from iRepertoire HTBI primers plus Arm-PCR of CDR3 regions. Via MiXCR, TCRdb re-called the multiplex PCR reads, giving one row per CDR3 protein. The table has about 430,000 distinct CDR3 sequences, roughly a fifth seen once. Time point reported: persistent/refractory GD, antithyroid drugs over 5 years with positive TRAb. PBMCs provided the RNA from which the TCR library was made. This sample comprised peripheral blood mononuclear cells (PBMCs), obtained when the disease was refractory, from a patient treated with antithyroid drugs. The source of these receptors is a female donor with Graves disease.

The table lists this clonotype with many counts. The chain couples TRBV12-3 or TRBV12-4 to TRBJ2-7; D is ambiguous. The CDR3 spans 14 residues. The germline V and J ends were trimmed by 5 bases and 0 bases, with 11 bases remaining between them. Written as DNA, the CDR3 is TGTGCCAGCAGTATGGGTCACAGCTCCTACGAGCAGTACTTC. Translated, it gives CASSMGHSSYEQYF.

V usage is TRBV28 and J usage is TRBJ2-1; D may be TRBD1 or TRBD2 (5 bases each). This CDR3 is 14 amino acids long. The ends were cut back, 5 bases at V and 5 bases at J, with 13 bases in the middle. Germline CDR1 MDHEN, CDR2 SYDVKM. CDR3 sequence: CASSTGPINNEQFF. CDR3 nucleotide sequence: TGTGCCAGCAGTACGGGACCGATCAACAATGAGCAGTTCTTC.

This clonotype was detected only a few times. The V gene is TRBV19, the J gene TRBJ1-1, with D hard to call. V was cut by 6 bases and J by 4 bases, with 18 bases left in between. CDR3 size: 15 residues. From germline, CDR1 is LNHDA and CDR2 SQIVND (reference sequence). Here the CDR3 reads CASSLPVGWSTEAFF. The CDR3, as DNA: TGTGCCAGTAGCCTTCCGGTGGGTTGGAGCACTGAAGCTTTCTTT.

The chain has TRBV28 and TRBJ1-2; 9 bases map to TRBD1. With 5 bases clipped from V and 7 bases from J, the junction kept 11 bases outside the gene matches. Looked up from germline, CDR1 is MDHEN and CDR2 is SYDVKM. The CDR3 sequence is 15 residues long. The CDR3 nucleotides are TGTGCCAGCAGTGTCGGGACAGGGCCAGGGTTTGGCTACACCTTC. Amino acid sequence: CASSVGTGPGFGYTF.

Ten or more counts support this clonotype. J is TRBJ2-7 and V is TRBV27; TRBD1 might be the D (6 bases). The V gene lost 3 bases and the J gene lost 3 bases, with 21 bases spanning the gap. The CDR3 has 17 amino acids. Germline loops: CDR1 MNHEY, CDR2 SMNVEV (reference sequence). The CDR3 DNA follows: TGTGCCAGCAGTTTGGCACGGACCACGGGACATTACTACGAGCAGTACTTC. Translation gives CASSLARTTGHYYEQYF.

The chain uses TRBV7-9 and TRBJ2-7, with D possibly being TRBD1 (6 bases). From germline, CDR1 is SEHNR and CDR2 FQNEAQ (reference sequence). V lost 2 bases and J lost 7, with 15 bases in between. The CDR3 covers 14 residues. The CDR3 sequence: CASSLPGTPGEQYF. CDR3 DNA: TGTGCCAGCAGCTTACCCGGGACACCGGGAGAGCAGTACTTC.

V and J are TRBV12-3 or TRBV12-4 and TRBJ2-6; D might be TRBD2 (6 bases). The CDR3 has 15 residues. V was clipped by 10 bases and J by 0 bases, with 13 bases between them. The CDR3 sequence is CATGGDFSGANVLTF. In nucleotides, the CDR3 is TGTGCCACCGGAGGGGATTTCTCTGGGGCCAACGTCCTGACTTTC.

The table lists this clonotype with a few counts. The chain links TRBV9 to TRBJ2-2; D tentatively reads TRBD1 or TRBD2 (5 bases each). The CDR3 sequence is 18 residues long. V shed 0 bases and J shed 2 bases, with 17 bases lying between them. CDR1 is SGDLS and CDR2 is YYNGEE in the germline V gene. In DNA form, the CDR3 reads TGTGCCAGCAGCGTAGATCCACGGGGCTTAACCAACACCGGGGAGCTGTTTTTT. Translated: CASSVDPRGLTNTGELFF.

In this sample, this clonotype turned up many times. The chain links TRBV15 to TRBJ1-1; D uncertain. This CDR3 comprises 14 residues. Germline V lookup: CDR1 LNHNV, CDR2 YYDKDF (reference sequence). Trimming cost V 5 bases and J 1 base, with 11 bases left between them. This chain's CDR3 is CATSRRASNTEAFF. The CDR3 region has the DNA TGTGCCACCAGCCGCCGGGCCTCGAACACTGAAGCTTTCTTT.

In the case of this clonotype: Possible read error: a much larger clone is one base away. V usage is TRBV28 and J usage is TRBJ2-7, with D possibly matching TRBD1 (5 bases). V gave up 3 bases and J gave up 10 bases, with 16 bases separating them. The V gene's germline CDR1 is MDHEN and CDR2 SYDVKM. The CDR3 runs to 13 residues. The CDR3 DNA reads TGTGCCAGCAGTTTCGGCATAGGGGCCGAACAGTACTTC. Amino acid sequence: CASSFGIGAEQYF. The full variable domain, with the rest looked up from reference TRBV28 and TRBJ2-7, is DVKVTQSSRYLVKRTGEKVFLECVQDMDHENMFWYRQDPGLGLRLIYFSYDVKMKEKGDIPEGYSVSREKKERFSLILESASTNQTSMYLCASSFGIGAEQYFGPGTRLTVT.

Ten or more counts support this clonotype. This CDR3 is CASSLRGSHTEAFF. The CDR3 DNA reads TGTGCCAGCAGTTTAAGAGGGTCTCACACTGAAGCTTTCTTT. The genes are TRBV28 and TRBJ1-1, with D uncertain. The V gene lost 2 bases and the J gene lost 3 bases, with 10 bases spanning the gap. This CDR3 is built from 14 residues. The germline CDR1 and CDR2 sequences are MDHEN and SYDVKM. Full variable domain (rest looked up from reference TRBV28 and TRBJ1-1): DVKVTQSSRYLVKRTGEKVFLECVQDMDHENMFWYRQDPGLGLRLIYFSYDVKMKEKGDIPEGYSVSREKKERFSLILESASTNQTSMYLCASSLRGSHTEAFFGQGTRLTVV.

The chain has TRBV27 and TRBJ1-5, with D maybe TRBD1 (5 bases). CDR3 length: 15 residues. The V end lost 7 bases, the J end lost 2 bases, and 15 bases lay between the germline ends. Germline V CDR1 and CDR2: MNHEY, SMNVEV (reference sequence). CDR3 coding DNA: TGTGCCAGCATTCCGGGGGTCGGTGGCAATCAGCCCCAGCATTTT. It codes for CASIPGVGGNQPQHF.

The chain uses TRBV2 and TRBJ2-1, with TRBD2 matching over 10 bases. This CDR3 has 16 amino acids. Germline V gene data show CDR1 as SNHLY and CDR2 as FYNNEI. The V segment lost 1 base and the J segment 9 bases; nucleotides outside the gene matches: 9. The CDR3 loop is CASSEGSLAGASEQFF. CDR3 sequence (DNA): TGTGCCAGCAGTGAAGGTAGCCTAGCGGGAGCAAGTGAGCAGTTCTTC.

To note about this clonotype: Just one base apart from a much larger clone, this may be a read error. This sequence joins TRBV2 and TRBJ1-4; D perhaps matches TRBD1 (5 bases). This CDR3 spans 13 amino acids. Germline V gives CDR1 SNHLY, CDR2 FYNNEI. The V gene lost 7 bases and the J gene lost 8 bases, with 14 bases spanning the gap. CDR3: CASTGGSGEKLFF. For the CDR3, the DNA is TGTGCCAGCACCGGGGGGTCGGGAGAAAAACTGTTTTTT.

This clonotype was seen only a few times. The V and J genes are TRBV7-8 and TRBJ2-7; TRBD1 might be the D (5 bases). This CDR3 is built from 13 residues. CDR1 is SGHVS, CDR2 FQNEAQ, per germline. Trimming took 1 base from V and 5 from J, leaving 9 bases between them. CDR3 sequence: CASSLVAGNEQYF. CDR3 nucleotides: TGTGCCAGCAGCTTAGTGGCAGGGAACGAGCAGTACTTC.

This chain uses TRBV7-3 with TRBJ2-7; perhaps TRBD2 as D (6 bases). The V and J ends lost 5 bases and 3 bases respectively, with 17 bases between them. From germline, CDR1 is SGHTA and CDR2 FQGTGA. The CDR3 loop spans 15 amino acids. The CDR3 loop reads CASSPGEGLYYEQYF. The CDR3 DNA reads as TGTGCCAGCAGCCCCGGTGAGGGACTGTACTACGAGCAGTACTTC.

In its sample, this clonotype was seen many times. The genes are TRBV2 and TRBJ1-1, with D possibly matching TRBD1 (5 bases). V was pared by 5 bases and J by 2 bases, with 12 bases between. CDR3 length: 14 amino acids. CDR1 is SNHLY and CDR2 is FYNNEI in the germline V gene. The CDR3 nucleotides are TGTGCCAGCAGTCCGGAACAGGTTAACACTGAAGCTTTCTTT. Translation gives CASSPEQVNTEAFF.

This chain joins TRBV20-1 and TRBJ1-3; the D is unclear. Trimming shortened V by 5 bases and J by 6 bases, and 14 bases separated the two germline ends. Germline V gives CDR1 DFQATT, CDR2 SNEGSKA (reference sequence). The CDR3 contains 13 residues. The CDR3 region has the DNA TGCAGTGCTGCCGGACCCTTCAAAAACACCATATATTTT. The encoded protein is CSAAGPFKNTIYF.

This clonotype appeared a few times. The chain joins TRBV28 to TRBJ2-1; 8 bases agree with TRBD1. CDR3 length equals 16 residues. The V and J ends lost 2 bases and 0 bases, in that order; junction bases with no gene match: 3. Germline CDR1 MDHEN, CDR2 SYDVKM. The CDR3 is CASSLRTGSSYNEQFF. In DNA form, the CDR3 reads TGTGCCAGCAGTTTAAGGACAGGGAGCTCCTACAATGAGCAGTTCTTC.

The chain joins TRBV4-1 to TRBJ2-7; D remains ambiguous. The CDR3 consists of 13 residues. Germline V lookup: CDR1 MGHRA, CDR2 YSYEKL. V dropped 3 bases and J dropped 3 bases, with 9 bases sitting between them. CDR3 loop: CASSQYSVYEQYF. CDR3 coding DNA: TGCGCCAGCAGCCAGTATAGTGTCTACGAGCAGTACTTC.

As concerns this clonotype: Since a much larger clone is just one base distant, this may be a read error. The chain is built from TRBV30 and TRBJ1-1; no firm D call. The CDR3 loop spans 12 amino acids. Germline CDR1 GTSNPN, CDR2 SVGIG (reference sequence). Trimming shortened V by 3 bases and J by 6 bases, and 11 bases separated the two germline ends. The CDR3 protein is CAWRGYGAEAFF. Written as DNA, the CDR3 is TGTGCCTGGAGAGGGTATGGCGCTGAAGCTTTCTTT.